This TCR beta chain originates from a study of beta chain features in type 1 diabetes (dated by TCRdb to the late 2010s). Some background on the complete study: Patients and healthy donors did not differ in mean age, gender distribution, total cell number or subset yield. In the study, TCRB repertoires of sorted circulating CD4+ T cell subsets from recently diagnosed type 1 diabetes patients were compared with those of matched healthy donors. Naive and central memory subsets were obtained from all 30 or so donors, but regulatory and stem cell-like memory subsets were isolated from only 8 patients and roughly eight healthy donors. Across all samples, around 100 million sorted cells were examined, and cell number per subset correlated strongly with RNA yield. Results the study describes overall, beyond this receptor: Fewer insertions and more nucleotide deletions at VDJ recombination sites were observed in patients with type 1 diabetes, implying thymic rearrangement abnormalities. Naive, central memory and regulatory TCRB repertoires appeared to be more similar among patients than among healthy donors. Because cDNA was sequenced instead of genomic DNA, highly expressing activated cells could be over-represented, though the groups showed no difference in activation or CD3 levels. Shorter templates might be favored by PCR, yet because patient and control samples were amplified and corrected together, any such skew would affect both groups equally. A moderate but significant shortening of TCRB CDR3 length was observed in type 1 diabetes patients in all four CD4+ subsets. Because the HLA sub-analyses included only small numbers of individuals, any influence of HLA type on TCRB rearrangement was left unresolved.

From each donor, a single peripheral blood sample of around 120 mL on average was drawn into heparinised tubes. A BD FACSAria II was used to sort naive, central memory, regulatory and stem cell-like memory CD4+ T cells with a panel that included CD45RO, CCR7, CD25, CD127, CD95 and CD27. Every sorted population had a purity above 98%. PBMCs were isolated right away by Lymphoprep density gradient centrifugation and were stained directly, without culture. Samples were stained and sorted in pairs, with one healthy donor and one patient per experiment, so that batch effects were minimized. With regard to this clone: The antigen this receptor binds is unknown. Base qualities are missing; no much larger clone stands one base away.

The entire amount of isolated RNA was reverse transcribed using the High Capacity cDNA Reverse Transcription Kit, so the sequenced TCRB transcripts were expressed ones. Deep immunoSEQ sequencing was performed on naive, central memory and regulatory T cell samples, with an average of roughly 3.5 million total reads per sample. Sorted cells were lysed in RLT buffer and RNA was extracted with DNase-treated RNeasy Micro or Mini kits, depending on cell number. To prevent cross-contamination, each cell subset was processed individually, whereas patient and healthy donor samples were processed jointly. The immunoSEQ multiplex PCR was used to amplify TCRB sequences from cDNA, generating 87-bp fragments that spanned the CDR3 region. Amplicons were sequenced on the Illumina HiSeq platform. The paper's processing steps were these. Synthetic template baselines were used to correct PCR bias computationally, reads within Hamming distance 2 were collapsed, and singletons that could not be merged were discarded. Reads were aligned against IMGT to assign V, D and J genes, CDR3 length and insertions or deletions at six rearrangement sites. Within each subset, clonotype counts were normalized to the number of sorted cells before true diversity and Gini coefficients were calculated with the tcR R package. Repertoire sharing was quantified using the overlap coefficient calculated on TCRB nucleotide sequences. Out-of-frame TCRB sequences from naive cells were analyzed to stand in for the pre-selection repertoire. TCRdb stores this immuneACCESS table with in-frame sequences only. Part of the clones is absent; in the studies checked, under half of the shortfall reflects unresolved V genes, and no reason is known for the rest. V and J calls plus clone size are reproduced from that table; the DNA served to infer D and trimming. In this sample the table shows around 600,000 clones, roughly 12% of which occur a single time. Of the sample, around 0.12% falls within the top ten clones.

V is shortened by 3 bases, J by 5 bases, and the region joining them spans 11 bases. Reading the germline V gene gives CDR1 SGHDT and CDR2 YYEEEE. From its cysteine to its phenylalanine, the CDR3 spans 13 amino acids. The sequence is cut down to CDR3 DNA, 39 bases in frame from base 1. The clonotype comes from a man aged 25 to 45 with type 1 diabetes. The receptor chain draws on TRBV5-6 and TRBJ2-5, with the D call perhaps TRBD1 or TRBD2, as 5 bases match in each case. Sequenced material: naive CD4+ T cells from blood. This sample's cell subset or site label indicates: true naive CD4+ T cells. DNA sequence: TGTGCCAGCAGCTGGGGGTCCGGGGAGACCCAGTACTTC. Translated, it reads CASSWGSGETQYF.